This passage covers 8 T cell receptor beta chains from one sample sequenced in a study of PD-L1 blockade in urothelial cancer. Assay: immunoSEQ multiplex PCR; the TCRdb copy retains only in-frame clones and omits some. The table lists 29,000 or so clones, around 87% of them singletons. This specimen consisted of PBMCs, obtained around atezolizumab (anti-PD-L1) treatment. The receptors were gathered from a man between 50 and 59 years old with urothelial cancer.

V and J are TRBV5-8 and TRBJ1-5; D is perhaps TRBD1 (6 bases). Between the trimmed V and J ends, which lost 5 bases and 2 bases, there was a span of 20 bases. The CDR3 is made up of 17 amino acids. The V gene's germline CDR1 is SGHTS and CDR2 YDEGEE. CDR3 DNA: TGTGCCAGCAGTTCGTACCGAGGGGGAATAGGCAATCAGCCCCAGCATTTT. Protein: CASSSYRGGIGNQPQHF. Using reference TRBV5-8 and TRBJ1-5 for the parts outside the CDR3, the full variable domain is EAGVTQSPTHLIKTRGQQATLRCSPISGHTSVYWYQQALGLGLQFLLWYDEGEERNRGNFPPRFSGRQFPNYSSELNVNALELEDSALYLCASSSYRGGIGNQPQHFGDGTRLSIL.

V gene TRBV7-2 combines with J gene TRBJ2-7; 12 nucleotides align to TRBD2. Germline CDR1 SGHTA, CDR2 FQGNSA. The CDR3 has 15 residues. V lost 1 base, J lost 5 bases, and 3 bases stayed unmatched. The CDR3 DNA reads as TGTGCCAGCAGCTTAGTACTAGCGGGAGGTCACGAGCAGTACTTC. This translates into CASSLVLAGGHEQYF.

This clone was detected only once. The V gene is TRBV28, the J gene TRBJ2-5; a possible D gene is TRBD1 (5 bases). Trimming cost V 6 bases and J 4 bases, with 15 bases left between them. Looked up from germline, CDR1 is MDHEN and CDR2 is SYDVKM. The CDR3 runs 14 residues. The CDR3 region is CASSPRWGTETQYF. In DNA form, the CDR3 reads TGTGCCAGCAGCCCTAGGTGGGGCACAGAGACCCAGTACTTC.

The chain joins TRBV9 to TRBJ2-7, with a weak D call TRBD2 (5 bases). Germline V gene sequence: CDR1 SGDLS, CDR2 YYNGEE. This CDR3 region has 16 residues. V was shortened by 4 bases and J by 0 bases, with 17 bases between the two germline ends. CDR3 DNA: TGTGCCAGCAGCCCCCGTCCTCCGGGGAGCTCCTACGAGCAGTACTTC. Translated, it gives CASSPRPPGSSYEQYF.

The rearrangement uses TRBV7-9 and TRBJ2-1; no firm D call. Germline CDR1 and CDR2: SEHNR and FQNEAQ (reference sequence). This CDR3 spans 14 amino acids. V shed 5 bases and J shed 2 bases, with 10 bases lying between them. CDR3 sequence reads: CASSPPFPYNEQFF. The CDR3 nucleotides read TGTGCCAGCAGCCCCCCTTTTCCCTACAATGAGCAGTTCTTC.

The J gene is TRBJ2-5, the V gene TRBV5-1, with 7 nucleotides matching TRBD2. CDR1 is SGHRS and CDR2 is YFSETQ in the germline V gene. The ends lost 3 bases at V and 5 bases at J; junction bases unmatched: 10. The CDR3 spans 15 residues. The CDR3 sequence is CASSSGGAGIETQYF. The CDR3 nucleotides are TGCGCCAGCAGCTCGGGAGGAGCGGGAATCGAGACCCAGTACTTC.

The chain links TRBV11-2 to TRBJ2-2; 9 positions match TRBD1. The length of the CDR3 is 16 residues. The V and J ends lost 7 bases and 4 bases, in that order; junction bases with no gene match: 10. The germline V gene encodes CDR1 SGHAT and CDR2 FQNNGV. The CDR3 loop is CASNPNRGRRTGELFF. CDR3 sequence (DNA): TGTGCCAGCAACCCCAACAGGGGGCGACGCACCGGGGAGCTGTTTTTT.

This clone has only one observation. This chain connects TRBV14 to TRBJ1-1; the D gene is possibly TRBD1 (5 bases). The germline V gene encodes CDR1 SGHDN and CDR2 FVKESK. The CDR3 loop spans 14 amino acids. V lost 4 bases to trimming and J lost 5 bases, with 14 bases between them. CDR3 in DNA: TGTGCCAGCAGCCCTCCCAAGGGGAATACTGAAGCTTTCTTT. Its translation is CASSPPKGNTEAFF.